The T cell receptor (beta chain) described here comes from a study of neurological immune-mediated disorders. Time point indicated: technical triplicate 1. This clonotype was picked up many times. Germline V gives CDR1 MNHEY, CDR2 SVGAGI. Trimming took 2 bases from V and 6 from J, leaving 11 bases between them. The CDR3 has 14 residues. TCRdb analysed the 5' RACE reads with MiXCR anew, one entry per CDR3 protein. The table lists tens of thousands of distinct CDR3 sequences, approximately 13% of them singletons. This clonotype originated in a female donor with HTLV-1-associated myelopathy (HAM/TSP). This chain connects TRBV6-5 to TRBJ2-1; perhaps TRBD2 as D (5 bases). The sequencing input was CD4+ T cells from blood. CDR3 sequence (DNA): TGTGCCAGCAGTTACGGAGGTGGCGTCAATGAGCAGTTCTTC. Amino acid sequence: CASSYGGGVNEQFF.